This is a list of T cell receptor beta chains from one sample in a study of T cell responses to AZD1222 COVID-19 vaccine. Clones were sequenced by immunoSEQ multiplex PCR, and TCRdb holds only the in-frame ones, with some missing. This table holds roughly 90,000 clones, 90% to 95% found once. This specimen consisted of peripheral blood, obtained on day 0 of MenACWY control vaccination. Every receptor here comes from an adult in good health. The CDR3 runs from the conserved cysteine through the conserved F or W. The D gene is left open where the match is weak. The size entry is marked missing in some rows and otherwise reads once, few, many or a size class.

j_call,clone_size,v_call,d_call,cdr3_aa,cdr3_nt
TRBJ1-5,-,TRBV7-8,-,CASSLATWGNQPQHF,TGTGCCAGCAGCTTAGCAACCTGGGGGAATCAGCCCCAGCATTTT
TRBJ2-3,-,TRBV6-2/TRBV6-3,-,CASSYGSGSGDTQYF,TGTGCCAGCAGTTATGGCTCCGGGAGCGGGGATACGCAGTATTTT
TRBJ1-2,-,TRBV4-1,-,CASNIRAGEIYGYTF,TGCGCCAGCAACATAAGAGCCGGGGAAATTTATGGCTACACCTTC
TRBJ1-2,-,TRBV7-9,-,CASSLGGLANYGYTF,TGTGCCAGCAGCTTAGGGGGACTAGCTAACTATGGCTACACCTTC
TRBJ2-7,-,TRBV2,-,CASSERGPPRGEQYF,TGTGCCAGCAGTGAGAGAGGGCCGCCACGGGGCGAGCAGTACTTC
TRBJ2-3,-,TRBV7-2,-,CASKGGVGGSSTDTQYF,TGTGCCAGCAAGGGGGGGGTAGGCGGGAGTAGCACAGATACGCAGTATTTT
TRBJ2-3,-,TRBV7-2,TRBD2,CASSPAGPQDTQYF,TGTGCCAGCAGCCCAGCGGGACCTCAAGATACGCAGTATTTT
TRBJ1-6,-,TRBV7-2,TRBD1,CASSLGRSTGTEPLHF,TGTGCCAGCAGCTTAGGACGTTCCACGGGGACAGAACCCCTCCACTTT
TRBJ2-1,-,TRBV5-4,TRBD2,CASSLVGGDNEQFF,TGTGCCAGCAGCTTGGTGGGGGGGGACAATGAGCAGTTCTTC
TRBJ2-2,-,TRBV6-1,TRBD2,CASSEPGFGGRGPGELFF,TGTGCCAGCAGTGAACCCGGGTTCGGCGGGAGAGGACCCGGGGAGCTGTTTTTT
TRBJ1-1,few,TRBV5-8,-,CATRDKDSNTEAFF,TGTGCCACCCGGGACAAAGACTCGAACACTGAAGCTTTCTTT
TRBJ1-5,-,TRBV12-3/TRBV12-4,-,CASSFGGPPQHF,TGTGCCAGCAGTTTCGGTGGGCCGCCCCAGCATTTT
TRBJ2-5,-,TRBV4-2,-,CASSMGSQETQYF,TGTGCCAGCAGCATGGGATCCCAAGAGACCCAGTACTTC
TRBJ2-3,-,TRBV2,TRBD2,CASGAGETGGRDTQYF,TGTGCCAGCGGGGCGGGAGAGACGGGTGGTAGAGATACGCAGTATTTT
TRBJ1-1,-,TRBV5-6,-,CASSLRFAGYAFF,TGTGCCAGCAGCTTGCGGTTCGCGGGGTACGCTTTCTTT
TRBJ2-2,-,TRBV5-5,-,CASAPTPRDGELFF,TGTGCCAGCGCCCCAACCCCCCGGGACGGGGAGCTGTTTTTT
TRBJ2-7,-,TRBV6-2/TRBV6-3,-,CASSLGGRNEQYF,TGTGCCAGCAGTTTAGGGGGTCGGAACGAGCAGTACTTC
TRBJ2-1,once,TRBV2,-,CASSEARQRGINNEQFF,TGTGCCAGCAGTGAAGCGCGTCAACGGGGCATAAACAATGAGCAGTTCTTC
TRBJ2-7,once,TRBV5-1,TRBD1,CASQARTGMSYEQYF,TGCGCCAGCCAAGCCCGGACAGGGATGAGTTACGAGCAGTACTTC
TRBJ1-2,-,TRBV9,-,CASSEKGTGFGVRYTF,TGTGCCAGCAGCGAGAAGGGTACAGGGTTTGGGGTGCGCTACACCTTC
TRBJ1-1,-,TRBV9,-,CASSATGNTEAFF,TGTGCCAGCAGCGCCACCGGGAACACTGAAGCTTTCTTT
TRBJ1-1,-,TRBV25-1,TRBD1,CASSEYRDSTEAFF,TGTGCCAGCAGTGAATACCGGGACAGCACTGAAGCTTTCTTT
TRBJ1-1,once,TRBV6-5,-,CASTLRTANTEAFF,TGTGCCAGCACACTCCGGACAGCGAACACTGAAGCTTTCTTT
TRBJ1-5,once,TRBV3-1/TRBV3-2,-,CASSADSRGQPQHF,TGTGCCAGCAGTGCGGACAGCCGGGGGCAGCCCCAGCATTTT
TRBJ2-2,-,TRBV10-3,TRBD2,CAINSGGGLNTGELFF,TGTGCCATCAACTCCGGGGGGGGACTGAACACCGGGGAGCTGTTTTTT
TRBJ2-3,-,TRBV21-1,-,CASSSGGTRGSCCDTQYF,TGTGCCAGCAGCAGTGGAGGGACTAGGGGGAGTTGCTGCGATACGCAGTATTTT
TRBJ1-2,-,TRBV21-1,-,CAIWTDLNYGYTF,TGTGCCATTTGGACAGACCTTAACTATGGCTACACCTTC
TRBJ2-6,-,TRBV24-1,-,CATSGLPGANVLTF,TGTGCCACCAGTGGTCTTCCTGGGGCCAACGTCCTGACTTTC
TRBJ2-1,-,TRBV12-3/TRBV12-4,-,CASGFSRREEQFF,TGTGCCAGCGGTTTCAGTAGGCGAGAGGAGCAGTTCTTC
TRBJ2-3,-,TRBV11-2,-,CANSLQEGLNTDTQYF,TGTGCCAACAGCTTACAGGAGGGGCTAAACACAGATACGCAGTATTTT
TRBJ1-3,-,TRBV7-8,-,CASSLAGRGSGNTIYF,TGTGCCAGCAGCTTAGCGGGACGGGGCTCTGGAAACACCATATATTTT
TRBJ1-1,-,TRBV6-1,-,CASSEARGGTEAFF,TGTGCCAGCAGTGAAGCGCGGGGGGGCACTGAAGCTTTCTTT
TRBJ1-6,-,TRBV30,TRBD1,CAWSVLDRGALHF,TGTGCCTGGAGTGTACTGGACAGGGGAGCCCTCCACTTT
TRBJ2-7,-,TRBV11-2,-,CASSLGVGDEQYF,TGTGCCAGCAGCTTAGGAGTCGGGGACGAGCAGTACTTC
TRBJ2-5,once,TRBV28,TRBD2,CASSLPGLAQETQYF,TGTGCCAGCAGTCTTCCGGGACTAGCCCAAGAGACCCAGTACTTC
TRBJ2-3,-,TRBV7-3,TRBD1,CASSLTGPQDTQYF,TGTGCCAGCAGCTTGACAGGGCCCCAAGATACGCAGTATTTT
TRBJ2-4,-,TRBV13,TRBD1,CASSEGPGGAGQNIQYF,TGTGCCAGCAGCGAGGGGCCAGGGGGCGCGGGCCAAAACATTCAGTACTTC
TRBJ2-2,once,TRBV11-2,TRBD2,CASSYLAGGPVGELFF,TGTGCCAGCAGCTATCTAGCGGGAGGGCCGGTCGGGGAGCTGTTTTTT
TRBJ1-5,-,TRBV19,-,CASTGPNQPQHF,TGTGCCAGTACCGGCCCGAATCAGCCCCAGCATTTT
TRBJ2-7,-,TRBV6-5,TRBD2,CASSYVLAGVYYEQYF,TGTGCCAGCAGTTATGTTCTAGCGGGAGTATACTACGAGCAGTACTTC
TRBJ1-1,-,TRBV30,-,CACPGTGRTEAFF,TGTGCCTGTCCAGGGACCGGACGGACTGAAGCTTTCTTT
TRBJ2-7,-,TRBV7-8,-,CASSSGGGPYEQYF,TGTGCCAGCAGCTCGGGAGGGGGCCCCTACGAGCAGTACTTC
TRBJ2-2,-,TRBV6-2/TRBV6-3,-,CASSSTGELFF,TGTGCCAGCAGTAGCACCGGGGAGCTGTTTTTT
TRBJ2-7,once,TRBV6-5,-,CASRGWTGYEQYF,TGTGCCAGCCGAGGGTGGACTGGCTACGAGCAGTACTTC
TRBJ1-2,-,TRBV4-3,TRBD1,CASSRGQGAFGYTF,TGCGCCAGCAGCCGGGGACAGGGGGCGTTTGGCTACACCTTC
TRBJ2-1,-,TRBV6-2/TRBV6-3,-,CASSYSGTSSYNEQFF,TGTGCCAGCAGTTACTCGGGGACGAGCTCCTACAATGAGCAGTTCTTC
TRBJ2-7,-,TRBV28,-,CASSLSAVGTYEQYF,TGTGCCAGCAGTTTATCGGCCGTCGGCACCTACGAGCAGTACTTC
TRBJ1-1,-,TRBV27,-,CASSLKTGRGRGTEAFF,TGTGCCAGCAGTTTAAAGACCGGCCGGGGAAGGGGGACTGAAGCTTTCTTT
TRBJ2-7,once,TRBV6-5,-,CASNPRTGIHEQYF,TGTGCCAGCAATCCCCGAACAGGGATCCACGAGCAGTACTTC
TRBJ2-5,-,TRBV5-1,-,CASSLWPDNEETQYF,TGCGCCAGCAGCTTGTGGCCTGACAACGAAGAGACCCAGTACTTC
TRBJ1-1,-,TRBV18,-,CASSRDWGTEAFF,TGTGCCAGCTCACGGGATTGGGGGACTGAAGCTTTCTTT
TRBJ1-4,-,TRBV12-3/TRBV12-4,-,CASSWGPLEKLFF,TGTGCCAGCAGTTGGGGACCTCTTGAAAAACTGTTTTTT
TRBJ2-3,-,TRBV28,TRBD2,CASSTQREGTDTQYF,TGTGCCAGCAGTACCCAGCGGGAGGGCACAGATACGCAGTATTTT
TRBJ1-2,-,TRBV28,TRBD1,CASSRQGAGYGYTF,TGTGCCAGCAGTCGCCAGGGGGCTGGCTATGGCTACACCTTC
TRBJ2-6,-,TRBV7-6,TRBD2,CASSLWASGRAGWANVLTF,TGTGCCAGCAGCTTATGGGCTAGCGGGAGGGCCGGGTGGGCCAACGTCCTGACTTTC
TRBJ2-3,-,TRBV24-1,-,CATSDSGRLTTDTQYF,TGTGCCACCAGTGATTCGGGCCGATTAACCACAGATACGCAGTATTTT
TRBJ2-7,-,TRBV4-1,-,CASSQEPALGEQYF,TGCGCCAGCAGCCAAGAACCTGCCTTGGGGGAGCAGTACTTC
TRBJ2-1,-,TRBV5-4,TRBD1,CASNSPGTASNEQFF,TGTGCCAGCAACTCACCCGGGACAGCGTCCAATGAGCAGTTCTTC
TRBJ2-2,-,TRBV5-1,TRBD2,CASSRSGRDTGELFF,TGCGCCAGCAGCAGGAGCGGGAGGGACACCGGGGAGCTGTTTTTT
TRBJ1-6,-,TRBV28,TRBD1,CASSSAGQEDSPLHF,TGTGCCAGCAGTTCCGCGGGACAGGAAGACTCACCCCTCCACTTT